A selection of T cell receptor beta chains follows, all from one sample in a study of cytomegalovirus exposure and HLA in healthy donors. Libraries were prepared by immunoSEQ multiplex PCR; TCRdb keeps only in-frame clonotypes and omits some of them. The sample records roughly 200,000 clones, about 78% being singletons. Sample: PBMCs. These receptors were obtained from a woman aged 30 to 39 in good health and CMV-seronegative. Both conserved end residues are trimmed from each CDR3. The order of the fields is CDR3 protein, CDR3 length, V gene, clone size. Not every row has a clone size; where given, it reads once, few, many or a size class.

cdr3_aa: ASSLAPDRVNRYT; cdr3_length: 13; v_call: TRBV5-1; clone_size: -
cdr3_aa: ASSLGGGGFDNEQF; cdr3_length: 14; v_call: TRBV28; clone_size: -
cdr3_aa: ASSEETGVTQY; cdr3_length: 11; v_call: TRBV6-1; clone_size: few
cdr3_aa: ASSLVLDTGANVLT; cdr3_length: 14; v_call: TRBV5-1; clone_size: -
cdr3_aa: ASEKGPGSYEQY; cdr3_length: 12; v_call: TRBV19; clone_size: -
cdr3_aa: SVGGDNDSLHTIY; cdr3_length: 13; v_call: TRBV29-1; clone_size: -
cdr3_aa: ASSTDREQDTQY; cdr3_length: 12; v_call: TRBV7-2; clone_size: -
cdr3_aa: ASSLRLPTPGELF; cdr3_length: 13; v_call: TRBV5-1; clone_size: once
cdr3_aa: ASSRRSANQPQH; cdr3_length: 12; v_call: TRBV4-1; clone_size: -
cdr3_aa: ASSQDYKGARVGEQY; cdr3_length: 15; v_call: TRBV4-1; clone_size: -
cdr3_aa: ASSKARTGANVLT; cdr3_length: 13; v_call: TRBV19; clone_size: -
cdr3_aa: ASSPGTSVYEQY; cdr3_length: 12; v_call: TRBV7-6; clone_size: -
cdr3_aa: ASRQGQGQPQH; cdr3_length: 11; v_call: TRBV5-5; clone_size: -
cdr3_aa: ASIKGQGPYGWEKLF; cdr3_length: 15; v_call: TRBV28; clone_size: -
cdr3_aa: ASSLDRGQSPLH; cdr3_length: 12; v_call: TRBV7-2; clone_size: -
cdr3_aa: ASSPGTGGVYGYT; cdr3_length: 13; v_call: TRBV5-1; clone_size: few
cdr3_aa: ASSLNRAAYGYT; cdr3_length: 12; v_call: TRBV7-6; clone_size: once
cdr3_aa: ASSYSELNEQF; cdr3_length: 11; v_call: TRBV6-5; clone_size: few
cdr3_aa: ASGPRGAGELF; cdr3_length: 11; v_call: TRBV12-5; clone_size: -
cdr3_aa: ASSVGQGLDTQY; cdr3_length: 12; v_call: TRBV9; clone_size: -
cdr3_aa: ASSLFAAGDPNEQF; cdr3_length: 14; v_call: TRBV5-1; clone_size: few
cdr3_aa: ASSVGTGGNEQY; cdr3_length: 12; v_call: TRBV5-1; clone_size: once
cdr3_aa: ASNGREGNEQF; cdr3_length: 11; v_call: TRBV5-4; clone_size: -
cdr3_aa: ASSSAGQGYGYT; cdr3_length: 12; v_call: TRBV5-1; clone_size: -
cdr3_aa: AISQDRLPEKLF; cdr3_length: 12; v_call: TRBV10-3; clone_size: -
cdr3_aa: ASSLHTLGLYEQY; cdr3_length: 13; v_call: TRBV18; clone_size: -
cdr3_aa: ASTWGQPNYGYT; cdr3_length: 12; v_call: TRBV5-5; clone_size: -
cdr3_aa: ASGLGLAGEDTGELF; cdr3_length: 15; v_call: TRBV12-5; clone_size: -
cdr3_aa: ASQKLSGRALQY; cdr3_length: 12; v_call: TRBV19; clone_size: -
cdr3_aa: ASSLAAGVNNSPLH; cdr3_length: 14; v_call: TRBV5-1; clone_size: -
cdr3_aa: ASSRDRGTYNEQF; cdr3_length: 13; v_call: TRBV18; clone_size: once
cdr3_aa: ASSIWGLGPGNTIY; cdr3_length: 14; v_call: TRBV19; clone_size: -
cdr3_aa: ASSQGLAPTYEQY; cdr3_length: 13; v_call: TRBV4-2; clone_size: -
cdr3_aa: ASSLASGRGYGYT; cdr3_length: 13; v_call: TRBV6-5; clone_size: -
cdr3_aa: ASSSDSSSQEQY; cdr3_length: 12; v_call: TRBV5-4; clone_size: once
cdr3_aa: ASSASGGAAETQY; cdr3_length: 13; v_call: TRBV2; clone_size: -
cdr3_aa: ASSHRGGNEQPQH; cdr3_length: 13; v_call: TRBV7-9; clone_size: -